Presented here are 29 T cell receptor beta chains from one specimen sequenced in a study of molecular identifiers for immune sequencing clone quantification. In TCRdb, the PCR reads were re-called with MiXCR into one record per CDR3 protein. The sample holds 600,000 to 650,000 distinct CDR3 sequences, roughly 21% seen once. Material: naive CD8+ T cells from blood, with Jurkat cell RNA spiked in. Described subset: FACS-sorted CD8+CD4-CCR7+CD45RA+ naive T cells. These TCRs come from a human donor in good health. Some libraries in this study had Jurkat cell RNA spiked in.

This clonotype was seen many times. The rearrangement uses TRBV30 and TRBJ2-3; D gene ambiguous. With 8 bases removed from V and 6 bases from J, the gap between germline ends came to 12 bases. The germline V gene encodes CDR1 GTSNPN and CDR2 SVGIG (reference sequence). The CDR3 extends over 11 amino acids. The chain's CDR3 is CAGFSGDTQYF. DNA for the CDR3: TGTGCCGGGTTTTCAGGCGATACGCAGTATTTT.

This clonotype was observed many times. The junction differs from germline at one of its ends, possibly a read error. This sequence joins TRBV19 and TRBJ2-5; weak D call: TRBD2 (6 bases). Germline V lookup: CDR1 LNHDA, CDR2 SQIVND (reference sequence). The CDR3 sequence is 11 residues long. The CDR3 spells CASREGLKEEF. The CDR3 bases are TGTGCCAGTAGAGAGGGACTTAAGGAAGAATTC.

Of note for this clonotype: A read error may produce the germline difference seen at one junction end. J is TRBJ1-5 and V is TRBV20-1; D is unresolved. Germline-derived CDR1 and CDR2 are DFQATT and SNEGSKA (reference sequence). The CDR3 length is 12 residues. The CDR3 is CSAGDSNQPQHF. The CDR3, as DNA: TGCAGTGCTGGAGATAGCAATCAGCCCCAGCATTTT.

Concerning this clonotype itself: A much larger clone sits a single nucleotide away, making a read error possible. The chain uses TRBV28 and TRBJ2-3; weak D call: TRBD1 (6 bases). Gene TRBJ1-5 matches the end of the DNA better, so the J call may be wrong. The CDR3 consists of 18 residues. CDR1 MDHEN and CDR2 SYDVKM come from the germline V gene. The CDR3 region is CASSLAPFGGGTPDTQHF. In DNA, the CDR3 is TGTGCCAGCAGTTTAGCACCGTTCGGAGGGGGGACCCCAGATACGCAGCATTTT.

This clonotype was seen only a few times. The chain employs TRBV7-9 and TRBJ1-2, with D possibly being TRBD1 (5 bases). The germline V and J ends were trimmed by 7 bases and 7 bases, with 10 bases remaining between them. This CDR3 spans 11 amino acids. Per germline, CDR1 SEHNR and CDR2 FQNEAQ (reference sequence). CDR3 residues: CASTAGLGYTF. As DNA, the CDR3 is TGTGCCAGCACCGCAGGGCTTGGCTACACCTTC.

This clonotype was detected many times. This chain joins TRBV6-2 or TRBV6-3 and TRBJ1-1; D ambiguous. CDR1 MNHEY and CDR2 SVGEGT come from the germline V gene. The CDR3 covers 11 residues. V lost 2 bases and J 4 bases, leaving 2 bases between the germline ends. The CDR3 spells CASSYTTEAFF. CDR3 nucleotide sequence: TGTGCCAGCAGTTACACCACTGAAGCTTTCTTT.

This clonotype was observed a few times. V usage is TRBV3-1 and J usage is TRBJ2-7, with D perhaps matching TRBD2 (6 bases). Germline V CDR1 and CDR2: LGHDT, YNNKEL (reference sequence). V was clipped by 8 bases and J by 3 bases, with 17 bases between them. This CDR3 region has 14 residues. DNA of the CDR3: TGTGCCAGCGTATTAGCGGAGACCAACTACGAGCAGTACTTC. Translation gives CASVLAETNYEQYF.

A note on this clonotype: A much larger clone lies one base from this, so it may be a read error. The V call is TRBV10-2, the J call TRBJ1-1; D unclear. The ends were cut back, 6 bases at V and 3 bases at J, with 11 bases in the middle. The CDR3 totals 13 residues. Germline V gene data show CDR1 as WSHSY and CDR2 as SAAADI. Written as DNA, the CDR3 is TGCGCCAGCAGGGAAGCAGAGTACACTGAAGCTTTCTTT. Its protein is CASREAEYTEAFF.

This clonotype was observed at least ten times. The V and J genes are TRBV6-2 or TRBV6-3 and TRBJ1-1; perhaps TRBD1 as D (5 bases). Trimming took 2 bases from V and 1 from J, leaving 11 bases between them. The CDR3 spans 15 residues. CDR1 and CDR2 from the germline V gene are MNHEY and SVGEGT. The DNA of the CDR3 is TGTGCCAGCAGTTACAAAGGGACCGCGAACACTGAAGCTTTCTTT. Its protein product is CASSYKGTANTEAFF.

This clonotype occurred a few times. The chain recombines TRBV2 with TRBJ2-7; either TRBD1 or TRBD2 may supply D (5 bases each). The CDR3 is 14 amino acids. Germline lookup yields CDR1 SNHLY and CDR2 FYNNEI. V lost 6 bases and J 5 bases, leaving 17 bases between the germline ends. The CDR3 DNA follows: TGTGCCAGCAGGCCCGGGGCAGGGTCCCACGAGCAGTACTTC. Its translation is CASRPGAGSHEQYF.

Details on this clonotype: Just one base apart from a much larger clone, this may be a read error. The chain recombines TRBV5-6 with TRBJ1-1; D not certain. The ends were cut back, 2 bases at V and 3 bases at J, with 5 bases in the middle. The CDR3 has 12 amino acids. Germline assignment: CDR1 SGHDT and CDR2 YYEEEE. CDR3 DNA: TGTGCCAGCAGCTTTAGATACACTGAAGCTTTCTTT. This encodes CASSFRYTEAFF. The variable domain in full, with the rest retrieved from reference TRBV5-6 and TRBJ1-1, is DAGVTQSPTHLIKTRGQQVTLRCSPKSGHDTVSWYQQALGQGPQFIFQYYEEEERQRGNFPDRFSGHQFPNYSSELNVNALLLGDSALYLCASSFRYTEAFFGQGTRLTVV.

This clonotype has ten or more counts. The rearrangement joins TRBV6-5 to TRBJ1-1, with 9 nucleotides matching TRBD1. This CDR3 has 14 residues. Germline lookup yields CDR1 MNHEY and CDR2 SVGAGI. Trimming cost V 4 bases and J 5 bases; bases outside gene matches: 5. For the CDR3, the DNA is TGTGCCAGCAGTTCATACAGGGGGCGAACTGAAGCTTTCTTT. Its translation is CASSSYRGRTEAFF.

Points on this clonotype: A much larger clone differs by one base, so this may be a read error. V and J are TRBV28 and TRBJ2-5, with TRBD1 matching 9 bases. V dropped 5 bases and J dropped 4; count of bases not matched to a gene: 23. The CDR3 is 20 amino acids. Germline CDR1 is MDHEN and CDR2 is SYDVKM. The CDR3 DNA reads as TGTGCCAGCAGTCTCCGTCTCGGGACAGGGTCATTTGGGTTAATAGAGACCCAGTACTTC. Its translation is CASSLRLGTGSFGLIETQYF.

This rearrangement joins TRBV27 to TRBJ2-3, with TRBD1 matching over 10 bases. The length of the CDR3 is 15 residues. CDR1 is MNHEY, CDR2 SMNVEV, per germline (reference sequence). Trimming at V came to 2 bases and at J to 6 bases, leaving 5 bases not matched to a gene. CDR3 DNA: TGTGCCAGCAGTTTACACGGGACAGGGGCTGATACGCAGTATTTT. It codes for CASSLHGTGADTQYF.

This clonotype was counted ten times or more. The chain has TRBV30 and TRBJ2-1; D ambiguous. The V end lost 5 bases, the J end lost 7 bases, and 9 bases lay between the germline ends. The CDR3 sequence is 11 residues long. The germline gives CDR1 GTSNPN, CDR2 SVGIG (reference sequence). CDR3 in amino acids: CAWFDGNEQFF. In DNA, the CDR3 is TGTGCCTGGTTCGACGGGAATGAGCAGTTCTTC.

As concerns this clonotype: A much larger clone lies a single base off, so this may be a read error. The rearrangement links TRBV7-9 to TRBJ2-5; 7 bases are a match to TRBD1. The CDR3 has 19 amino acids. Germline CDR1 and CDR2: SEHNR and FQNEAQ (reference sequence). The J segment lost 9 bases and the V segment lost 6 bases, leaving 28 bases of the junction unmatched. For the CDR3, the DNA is TGTGCCAGCAGTAAACCTCTGGAGGAGGACAGGCCACGCTCCAAGGCCCAGTACTTC. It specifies CASSKPLEEDRPRSKAQYF.

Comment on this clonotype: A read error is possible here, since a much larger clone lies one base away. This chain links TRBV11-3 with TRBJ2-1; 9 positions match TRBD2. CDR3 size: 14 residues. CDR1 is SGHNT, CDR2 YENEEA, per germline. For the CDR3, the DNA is TGTGCCAGCAGCGTAGCGGGAGCCTACAGTGAGCAGTTCTTC. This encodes CASSVAGAYSEQFF. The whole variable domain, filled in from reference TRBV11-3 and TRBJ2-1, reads EAGVVQSPRYKIIEKKQPVAFWCNPISGHNTLYWYLQNLGQGPELLIRYENEEAVDDSQLPKDRFSAERLKGVDSTLKIQPAELGDSAVYLCASSVAGAYSEQFFGPGTRLTVL.

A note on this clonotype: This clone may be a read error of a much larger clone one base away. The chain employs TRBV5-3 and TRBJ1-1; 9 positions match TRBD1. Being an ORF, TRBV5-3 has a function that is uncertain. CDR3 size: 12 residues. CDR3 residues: CASSFGDREASF. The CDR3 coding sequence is TGTGCCAGCAGCTTTGGGGACAGGGAAGCTTCCTTT.

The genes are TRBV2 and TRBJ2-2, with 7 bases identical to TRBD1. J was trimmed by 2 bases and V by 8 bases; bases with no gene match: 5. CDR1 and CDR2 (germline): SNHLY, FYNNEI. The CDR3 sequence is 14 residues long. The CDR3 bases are TGTGCCAGCTCTCGGGACAGTAACACCGGGGAGCTGTTTTTT. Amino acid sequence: CASSRDSNTGELFF.

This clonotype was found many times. The CDR3 DNA reads TGTGCCAGCAGCCGTAGTAAGGGTCCAGATACGCAGTATTTT. It yields the protein CASSRSKGPDTQYF. V and J are TRBV5-5 and TRBJ2-3; no clear D. Trimming left V 4 bases short and J 4 bases short, with 13 bases between. Germline CDR1 is SGHKS and CDR2 is YYEKEE (reference sequence). This CDR3 has 14 residues.

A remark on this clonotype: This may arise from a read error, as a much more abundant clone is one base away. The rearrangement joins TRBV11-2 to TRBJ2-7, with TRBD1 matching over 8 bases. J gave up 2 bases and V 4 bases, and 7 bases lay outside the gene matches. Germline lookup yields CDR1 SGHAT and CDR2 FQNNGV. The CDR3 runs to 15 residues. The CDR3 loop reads CASSSAGGYTYEQYF. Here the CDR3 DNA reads TGTGCCAGCAGCTCCGCAGGGGGCTACACCTACGAGCAGTACTTC. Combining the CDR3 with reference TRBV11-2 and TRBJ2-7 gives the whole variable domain EAGVAQSPRYKIIEKRQSVAFWCNPISGHATLYWYQQILGQGPKLLIQFQNNGVVDDSQLPKDRFSAERLKGVDSTLKIQPAKLEDSAVYLCASSSAGGYTYEQYFGPGTRLTVT.

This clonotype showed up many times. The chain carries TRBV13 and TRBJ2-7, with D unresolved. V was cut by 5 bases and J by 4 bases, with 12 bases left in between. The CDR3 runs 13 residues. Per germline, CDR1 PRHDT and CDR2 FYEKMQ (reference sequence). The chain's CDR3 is CASSPTPGYEQYF. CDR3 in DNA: TGTGCCAGCAGCCCCACCCCGGGTTACGAGCAGTACTTC.

CDR3 sequence reads: CASSRTRVPYQETQYF. CDR3 nucleotides: TGTGCCAGCAGTCGGACTAGGGTGCCCTACCAAGAGACCCAGTACTTC. The J gene is TRBJ2-5, the V gene TRBV6-5, with 7 bases lining up with TRBD2. Germline V CDR1 and CDR2: MNHEY, SVGAGI. Losses at the gene ends were 5 bases for V and 0 bases for J; bases not matched to a gene: 9. This CDR3 contains 16 residues.

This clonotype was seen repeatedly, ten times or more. The CDR3 region has the DNA TGTGCCAGCTCACCACCGACGTTGTACGAGCAGTACTTC. Protein sequence: CASSPPTLYEQYF. This chain uses TRBV18 with TRBJ2-7; no clear D gene. The CDR3 consists of 13 residues. Germline V lookup: CDR1 KGHSH, CDR2 LQKENI. V was shortened by 0 bases and J by 4 bases, with 7 bases between the two germline ends.

The CDR3 DNA is TGCAGTGCTAGAGAATTAGGAGACAATGAGCAGTTCTTC. It specifies CSARELGDNEQFF. The rearrangement links TRBV20-1 to TRBJ2-1; no clear D. This CDR3 is built from 13 residues. Trimming took 0 bases from V and 5 from J, leaving 8 bases between them. In germline, CDR1 is DFQATT, CDR2 SNEGSKA (reference sequence).

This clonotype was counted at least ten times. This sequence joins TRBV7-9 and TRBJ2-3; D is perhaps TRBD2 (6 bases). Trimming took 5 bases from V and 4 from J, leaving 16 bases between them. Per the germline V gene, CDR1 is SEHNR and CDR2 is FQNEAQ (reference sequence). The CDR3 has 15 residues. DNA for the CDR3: TGTGCCAGCAGCCCGTTGGGGGGTTTCCCAGATACGCAGTATTTT. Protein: CASSPLGGFPDTQYF.

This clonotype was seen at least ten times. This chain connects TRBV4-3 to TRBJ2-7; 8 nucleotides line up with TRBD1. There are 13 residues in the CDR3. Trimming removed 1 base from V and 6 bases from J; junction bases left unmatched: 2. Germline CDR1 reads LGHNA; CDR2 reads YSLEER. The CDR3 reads CASSQVTGAEQYF. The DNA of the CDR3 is TGCGCCAGCAGCCAAGTGACAGGGGCCGAGCAGTACTTC.

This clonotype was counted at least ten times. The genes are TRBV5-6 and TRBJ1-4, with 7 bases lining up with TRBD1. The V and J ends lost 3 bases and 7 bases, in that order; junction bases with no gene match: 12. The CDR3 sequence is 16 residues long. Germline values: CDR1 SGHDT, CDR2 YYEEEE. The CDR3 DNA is TGTGCCAGCAGCTCCGAGGTGGGACAGCCGGGTGAAAAACTGTTTTTT. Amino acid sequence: CASSSEVGQPGEKLFF. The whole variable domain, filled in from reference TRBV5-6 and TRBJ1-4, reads DAGVTQSPTHLIKTRGQQVTLRCSPKSGHDTVSWYQQALGQGPQFIFQYYEEEERQRGNFPDRFSGHQFPNYSSELNVNALLLGDSALYLCASSSEVGQPGEKLFFGSGTQLSVL.

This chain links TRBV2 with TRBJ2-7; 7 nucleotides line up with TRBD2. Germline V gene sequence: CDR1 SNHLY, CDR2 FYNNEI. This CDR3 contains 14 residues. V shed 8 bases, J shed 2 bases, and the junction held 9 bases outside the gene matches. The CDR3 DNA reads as TGTGCCAGCCGTGGCGGCGGGGGAGCCTACGAGCAGTACTTC. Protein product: CASRGGGGAYEQYF.